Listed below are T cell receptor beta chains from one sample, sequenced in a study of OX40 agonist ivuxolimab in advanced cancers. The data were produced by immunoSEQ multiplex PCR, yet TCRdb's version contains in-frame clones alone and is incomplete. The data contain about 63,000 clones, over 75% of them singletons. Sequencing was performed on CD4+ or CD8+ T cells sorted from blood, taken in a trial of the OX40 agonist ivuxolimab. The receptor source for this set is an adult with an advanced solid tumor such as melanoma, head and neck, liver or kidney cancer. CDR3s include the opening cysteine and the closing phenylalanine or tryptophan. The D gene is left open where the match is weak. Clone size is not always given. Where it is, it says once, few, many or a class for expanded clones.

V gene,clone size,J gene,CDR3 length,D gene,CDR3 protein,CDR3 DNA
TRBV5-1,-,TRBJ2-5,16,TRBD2,CASSWNIAGGQETQYF,TGCGCCAGCAGCTGGAATATAGCGGGGGGCCAAGAGACCCAGTACTTC
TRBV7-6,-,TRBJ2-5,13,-,CASSLGGKETQYF,TGTGCCAGCAGCTTAGGCGGGAAAGAGACCCAGTACTTC
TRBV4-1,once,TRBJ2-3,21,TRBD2,CASSQQFLSGTSGQGTDTQYF,TGCGCCAGCAGCCAACAATTTTTGTCCGGGACTAGCGGCCAAGGCACAGATACGCAGTATTTT
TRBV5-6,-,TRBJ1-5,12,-,CASSLGYQPQHF,TGTGCCAGCAGCTTGGGGTATCAGCCCCAGCATTTT
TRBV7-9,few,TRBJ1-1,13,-,CASSFGGNTEAFF,TGTGCCAGCAGCTTTGGGGGGAACACTGAAGCTTTCTTT
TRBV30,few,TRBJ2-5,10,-,CAWSLETQYF,TGTGCCTGGAGTCTAGAGACCCAGTACTTC
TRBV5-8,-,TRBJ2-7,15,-,CASSYLRGVDYEQYF,TGTGCCAGCAGCTATCTCAGGGGCGTAGATTACGAGCAGTACTTC
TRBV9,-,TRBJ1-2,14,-,CASSAARVVGGYTF,TGTGCCAGCAGCGCCGCCAGGGTAGTGGGCGGCTACACCTTC
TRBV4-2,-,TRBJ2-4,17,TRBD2,CASSQEVSGGAVNIQYF,TGTGCCAGCAGCCAAGAGGTTAGCGGGGGGGCTGTGAACATTCAGTACTTC
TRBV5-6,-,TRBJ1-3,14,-,CASSHRDAGNTIYF,TGTGCCAGCAGCCACAGGGATGCTGGAAACACCATATATTTT
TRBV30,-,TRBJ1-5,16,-,CAWSFGESLSNQPQHF,TGTGCCTGGAGCTTTGGGGAATCTCTCAGCAATCAGCCCCAGCATTTT
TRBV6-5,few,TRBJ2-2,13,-,CASSQGGGGELFF,TGTGCCAGCAGTCAAGGGGGGGGCGGGGAGCTGTTTTTT
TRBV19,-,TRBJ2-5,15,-,CASSIGGGTGRTQYF,TGTGCCAGTAGTATTGGGGGGGGCACCGGGAGGACCCAGTACTTC
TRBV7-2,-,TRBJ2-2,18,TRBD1,CASSSPPKQGGLTGELFF,TGTGCCAGCAGCTCGCCCCCCAAGCAAGGGGGCCTTACCGGGGAGCTGTTTTTT
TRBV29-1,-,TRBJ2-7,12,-,CSMRGVSYEQYF,TGCAGTATGCGCGGCGTCTCCTACGAGCAGTACTTC
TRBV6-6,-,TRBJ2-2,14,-,CASWGRGDTGELFF,TGTGCCAGCTGGGGCAGGGGGGACACCGGGGAGCTGTTTTTT
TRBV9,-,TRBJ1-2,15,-,CASSTRGSPNYGYTF,TGTGCCAGCAGCACCCGGGGCTCACCTAACTATGGCTACACCTTC
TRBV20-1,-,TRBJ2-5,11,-,CSAPTVETQYF,TGCAGTGCTCCGACGGTGGAGACCCAGTACTTC
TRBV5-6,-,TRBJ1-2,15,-,CASSLSLRDNPGYTF,TGTGCCAGCAGCTTGAGTTTACGGGACAACCCTGGCTACACCTTC
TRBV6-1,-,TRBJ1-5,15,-,CASSPGTLVNQPQHF,TGTGCCAGCAGTCCCGGGACATTAGTGAATCAGCCCCAGCATTTT
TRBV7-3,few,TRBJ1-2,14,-,CASSLTQGIDGYTF,TGTGCCAGCAGCTTGACGCAGGGTATCGATGGCTACACCTTC
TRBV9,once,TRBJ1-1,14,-,CASSVGQSNTEAFF,TGTGCCAGCAGCGTAGGTCAGTCGAACACTGAAGCTTTCTTT
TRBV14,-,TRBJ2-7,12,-,CASSPGNREQYF,TGTGCCAGCAGCCCGGGGAACCGCGAGCAGTACTTC
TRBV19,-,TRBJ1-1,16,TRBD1,CASSGTGGYMNTEAFF,TGTGCCAGTAGTGGCACAGGGGGATACATGAACACTGAAGCTTTCTTT
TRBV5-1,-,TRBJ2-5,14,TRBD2,CASTGGSGKETQYF,TGCGCCAGCACGGGGGGGAGCGGCAAAGAGACCCAGTACTTC
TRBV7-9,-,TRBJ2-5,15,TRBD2,CASSSASGGEETQYF,TGTGCCAGCAGCTCTGCCTCCGGGGGGGAAGAGACCCAGTACTTC
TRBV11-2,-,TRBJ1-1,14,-,CASSLAGQNTEAFF,TGTGCCAGCAGCTTAGCGGGACAGAACACTGAAGCTTTCTTT
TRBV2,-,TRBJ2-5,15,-,CASKNRDIKTETQYF,TGTGCCAGCAAAAACCGGGACATAAAAACAGAGACCCAGTACTTC
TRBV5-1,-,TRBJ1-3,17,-,CASSLAGRVHSGNTIYF,TGCGCCAGCAGCTTGGCGGGCAGGGTCCACTCTGGAAACACCATATATTTT
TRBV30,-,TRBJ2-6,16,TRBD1,CAWIAGTASGANVLTF,TGTGCCTGGATTGCCGGGACAGCGTCTGGGGCCAACGTCCTGACTTTC
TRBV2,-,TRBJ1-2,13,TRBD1,CASKRGQGTSYTF,TGTGCCAGCAAGAGGGGACAGGGAACCTCCTACACCTTC
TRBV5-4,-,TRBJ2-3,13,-,CASGAGAPDTQYF,TGTGCCAGCGGGGCGGGGGCCCCAGATACGCAGTATTTT
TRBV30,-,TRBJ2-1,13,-,CAWSVLQGGEQFF,TGTGCCTGGAGTGTACTCCAGGGAGGTGAGCAGTTCTTC
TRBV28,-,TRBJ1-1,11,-,CASSVGWEAFF,TGTGCCAGCAGTGTGGGCTGGGAAGCTTTCTTT
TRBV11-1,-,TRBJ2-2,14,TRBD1,CASSSGQAGGELFF,TGTGCCAGCAGCTCCGGACAGGCGGGCGGGGAGCTGTTTTTT
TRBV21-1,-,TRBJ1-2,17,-,CASSASAGTGEENGYTF,TGTGCCAGCAGCGCCTCAGCCGGGACAGGGGAGGAGAATGGCTACACCTTC
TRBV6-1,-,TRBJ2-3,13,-,CASSAGSTDTQYF,TGTGCCAGCAGTGCAGGCAGCACAGATACGCAGTATTTT